These T cell receptor beta chains were read from a single sample in a study of blood T cell repertoires in COVID-19. Measured with immunoSEQ multiplex PCR; TCRdb has only the in-frame clones, and not every one. Of hundreds of thousands of clones listed, approximately 90% are singletons. The specimen was PBMCs or T cells enriched from blood (not recorded which). These receptors came from a woman aged 60 to 75 in a cohort exposed to, infected with or recovered from COVID-19 (not recorded which). Each CDR3 is given with its conserved first and last residue. Fields, in order: V gene, clone size, J gene, D gene, CDR3 protein, CDR3 DNA. A D gene is named only where the DNA matches it firmly. The listing skips clone size in some rows; elsewhere it reads once, few, many or a size class.

>TRBV7-7|NA|TRBJ2-1|TRBD2
CASRSGTSGGNNEQFF
TGTGCTAGCAGATCCGGGACTAGCGGGGGGAACAATGAGCAGTTCTTC
>TRBV3-1/TRBV3-2|NA|TRBJ2-3|NA
CARSQDRRRGGGVTDTQYF
TGTGCCCGCAGCCAAGATCGTCGAAGGGGGGGTGGGGTCACAGATACGCAGTATTTT
>TRBV27|NA|TRBJ2-1|TRBD2
CASSLASGSSYNEQFF
TGTGCCAGCAGTTTAGCGAGCGGGAGCTCCTACAATGAGCAGTTCTTC
>TRBV6-5|NA|TRBJ2-7|NA
CASSPVQGGRYEQYF
TGTGCCAGCAGCCCCGTGCAGGGGGGACGCTACGAGCAGTACTTC
>TRBV5-1|NA|TRBJ1-2|NA
CASSLVQNYGYTF
TGCGCCAGCAGCTTGGTACAGAACTATGGCTACACCTTC
>TRBV28|NA|TRBJ2-7|NA
CASSAVQGPGTYEQYF
TGTGCCAGCAGTGCCGTCCAGGGTCCTGGGACCTACGAGCAGTACTTC
>TRBV7-6|NA|TRBJ2-7|NA
CASSGRQGAVLSYEQYF
TGTGCCAGCAGCGGCCGACAAGGGGCCGTTCTCTCCTACGAGCAGTACTTC
>TRBV18|NA|TRBJ2-5|NA
CASSPEVAGGGYF
TGTGCCAGCTCACCAGAGGTAGCCGGCGGCGGGTACTTC
>TRBV9|NA|TRBJ2-1|TRBD2
CASRDGGSQPNEQFF
TGTGCCAGCAGGGACGGGGGGTCCCAGCCCAATGAGCAGTTCTTC
>TRBV2|once|TRBJ2-1|TRBD2
CASRETSSGEQFF
TGTGCCAGCAGAGAGACTAGCTCTGGTGAGCAGTTCTTC